Listed below are T cell receptor beta chains from one sample, sequenced in a study of yellow fever vaccine responses in identical twins. MiXCR, run by TCRdb on the RT-PCR reads, gives a single entry per CDR3 protein. The sample includes about 19,000 distinct CDR3 sequences, nearly 70% of them seen just once. Source: T cells from blood (PBMCs), unsorted or a sorted subset (not recorded which), taken before or after yellow fever vaccination (not recorded which). The receptors shown here come from a woman aged 18-29 years who received the yellow fever vaccine. Both conserved end residues are part of each CDR3.

v_call cdr3_aa
TRBV28 CASIKQGGGETQYF
TRBV5-1 CASSQTFGTQYF
TRBV11-2 CASSRTGSNTDTQYF
TRBV11-1 CASSLGLAGGRTDTQYF
TRBV11-2 CASSVSRTGGTGELFF
TRBV11-3 CASSLYLGGSSDEQFF
TRBV11-3 CASSLTGGTDTQYF
TRBV29-1 CSVEGTGELFF
TRBV10-3 CAISPANTEAFF
TRBV28 CASSFLDRGWIF
TRBV12-3/TRBV12-4 CASSYLVRLAGSTGELFF
TRBV24-1 CAATTTGELFF
TRBV28 CASREGGDGSTEAFF
TRBV27 CASSLSQGARGYTF
TRBV4-1 CASSPETGSFSYEQYF
TRBV29-1 CSVATSGGSDTQYF
TRBV4-1 CASSPIRDTLGYEQYF